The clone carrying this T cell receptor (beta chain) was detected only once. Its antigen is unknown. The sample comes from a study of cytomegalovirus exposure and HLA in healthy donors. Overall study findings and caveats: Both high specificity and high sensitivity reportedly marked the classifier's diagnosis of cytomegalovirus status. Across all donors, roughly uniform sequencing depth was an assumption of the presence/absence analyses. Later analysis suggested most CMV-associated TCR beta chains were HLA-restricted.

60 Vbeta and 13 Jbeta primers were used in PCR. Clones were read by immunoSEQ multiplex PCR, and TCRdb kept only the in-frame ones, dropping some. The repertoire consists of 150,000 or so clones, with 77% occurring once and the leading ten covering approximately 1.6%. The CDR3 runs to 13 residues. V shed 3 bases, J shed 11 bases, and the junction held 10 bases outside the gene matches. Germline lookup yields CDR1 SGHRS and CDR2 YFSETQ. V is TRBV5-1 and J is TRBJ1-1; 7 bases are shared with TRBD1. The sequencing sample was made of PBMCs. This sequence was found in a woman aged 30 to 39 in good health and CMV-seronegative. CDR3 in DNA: TGCGCCAGCAGCTCGACGGGGACAGCAATGGCTTTCTTT. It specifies CASSSTGTAMAFF. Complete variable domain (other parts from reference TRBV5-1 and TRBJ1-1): KAGVTQTPRYLIKTRGQQVTLSCSPISGHRSVSWYQQTPGQGLQFLFEYFSETQRNKGNFPGRFSGRQFSNSRSEMNVSTLELGDSALYLCASSSTGTAMAFFGQGTRLTVV.